The T cell receptor beta chain described here comes from a study of T-cell reconstitution after alpha-beta-depleted transplantation in children. The ends lost 6 bases at V and 1 base at J; junction bases unmatched: 8. This CDR3 has 16 residues. The germline gives CDR1 MNHNS, CDR2 SASEGT. Preparing the TCRbeta library involved the use of unique molecular identifiers. TCRdb re-analysed the PCR reads in MiXCR, keeping a single row per CDR3 protein. The sample lists some 300,000 distinct CDR3 sequences; around 10% were seen once. Study conclusions and caveats: T cells produced anew were the main source of T-cell counts and diversity one year after transplant. At day 60, the high TCRbeta diversity found in some patients originated from recipient T cells and thymic progenitors that had survived.

This clonotype was seen ten or more times. Its antigen is unknown. This chain uses TRBV6-1 with TRBJ1-2; 10 bases map to TRBD1. Sequenced material: PBMCs, taken before TCRalphabeta/CD19-depleted stem cell transplant. The clonotype comes from a boy in the first two years of life with acute myeloid leukemia, due to receive a stem cell transplant. CDR3 sequence (DNA): TGTGCCAGCAGGCGGGACAGGGGAGCGGGTAACTATGGCTACACCTTC. Its translation: CASRRDRGAGNYGYTF.